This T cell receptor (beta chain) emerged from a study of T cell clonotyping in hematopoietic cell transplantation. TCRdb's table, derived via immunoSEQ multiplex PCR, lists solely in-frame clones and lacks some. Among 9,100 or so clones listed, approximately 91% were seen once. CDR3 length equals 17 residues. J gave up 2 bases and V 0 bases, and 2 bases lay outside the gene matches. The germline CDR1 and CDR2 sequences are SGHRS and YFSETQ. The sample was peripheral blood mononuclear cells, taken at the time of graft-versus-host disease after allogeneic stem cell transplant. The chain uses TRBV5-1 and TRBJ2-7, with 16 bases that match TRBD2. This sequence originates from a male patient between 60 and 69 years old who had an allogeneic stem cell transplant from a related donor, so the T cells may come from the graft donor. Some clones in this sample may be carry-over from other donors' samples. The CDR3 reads CASSLDGTSGGAYEQYF. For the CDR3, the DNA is TGCGCCAGCAGCTTGGATGGGACTAGCGGGGGGGCCTACGAGCAGTACTTC. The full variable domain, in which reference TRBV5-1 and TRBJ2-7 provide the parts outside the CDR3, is KAGVTQTPRYLIKTRGQQVTLSCSPISGHRSVSWYQQTPGQGLQFLFEYFSETQRNKGNFPGRFSGRQFSNSRSEMNVSTLELGDSALYLCASSLDGTSGGAYEQYFGPGTRLTVT.